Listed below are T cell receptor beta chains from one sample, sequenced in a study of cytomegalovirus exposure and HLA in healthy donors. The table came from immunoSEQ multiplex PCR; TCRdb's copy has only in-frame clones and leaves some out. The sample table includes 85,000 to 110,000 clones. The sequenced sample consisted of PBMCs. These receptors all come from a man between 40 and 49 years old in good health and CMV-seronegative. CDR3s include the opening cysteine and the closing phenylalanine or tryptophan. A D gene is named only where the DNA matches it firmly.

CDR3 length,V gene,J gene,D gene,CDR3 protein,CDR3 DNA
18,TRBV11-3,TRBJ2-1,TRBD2,CASSLDTLAGGSYNEQFF,TGTGCCAGCAGCTTAGATACACTAGCGGGAGGCTCCTACAATGAGCAGTTCTTC
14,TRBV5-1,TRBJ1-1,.,CASSFRQENTEAFF,TGCGCCAGCAGCTTCAGACAGGAGAACACTGAAGCTTTCTTT
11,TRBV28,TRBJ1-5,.,CASSSDQPQHF,TGTGCCAGCAGCTCAGATCAGCCCCAGCATTTT
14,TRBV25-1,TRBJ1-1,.,CASSEGHRNTEAFF,TGTGCCAGCAGTGAGGGACACCGGAACACTGAAGCTTTCTTT
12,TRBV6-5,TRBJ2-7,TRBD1,CASSWTGYEQYF,TGTGCCAGCAGTTGGACAGGCTACGAGCAGTACTTC
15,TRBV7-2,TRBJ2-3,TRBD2,CASRPTSGVTDTQYF,TGTGCCAGCAGACCAACTAGCGGGGTGACAGATACGCAGTATTTT
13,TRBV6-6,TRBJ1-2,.,CASSSGGSYGYTF,TGTGCCAGCAGTTCCGGGGGTTCGTATGGCTACACCTTC
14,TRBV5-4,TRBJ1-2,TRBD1,CASSGLGQGSDYTF,TGTGCCAGCAGCGGCCTGGGACAGGGTTCAGACTACACCTTC
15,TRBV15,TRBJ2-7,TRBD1,CATRPGQGLSYEQYF,TGTGCCACCAGACCGGGACAGGGGCTTTCCTACGAGCAGTACTTC
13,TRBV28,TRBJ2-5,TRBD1,CASRPDREETQYF,TGTGCCAGCAGGCCAGACAGGGAAGAGACCCAGTACTTC
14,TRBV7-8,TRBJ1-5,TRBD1,CASSRDRDNQPQHF,TGTGCCAGCAGCCGGGACAGGGATAATCAGCCCCAGCATTTT
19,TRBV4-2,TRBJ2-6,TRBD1,CASSRWTGQASSGANVLTF,TGTGCCAGCAGCCGGTGGACAGGGCAGGCGAGCTCTGGGGCCAACGTCCTGACTTTC
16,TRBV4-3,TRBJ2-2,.,CASSPSLTGYTGELFF,TGCGCCAGCAGCCCAAGCCTTACAGGGTACACCGGGGAGCTGTTTTTT
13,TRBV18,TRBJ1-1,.,CASSSQEANEAFF,TGTGCCAGCTCATCTCAGGAGGCGAATGAAGCTTTCTTT
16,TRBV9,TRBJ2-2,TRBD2,CASSVVLAGNTGELFF,TGTGCCAGCAGCGTAGTTCTAGCGGGAAACACCGGGGAGCTGTTTTTT
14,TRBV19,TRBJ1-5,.,CAVKEGNSNQPQHF,TGTGCCGTTAAGGAGGGTAATAGCAATCAGCCCCAGCATTTT
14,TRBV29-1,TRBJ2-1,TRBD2,CSVETGGPTIEQFF,TGCAGCGTTGAGACGGGGGGGCCTACGATTGAGCAGTTCTTC
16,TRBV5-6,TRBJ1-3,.,CASSLGLGDSGNTIYF,TGTGCCAGCAGCTTGGGTTTAGGGGATTCTGGAAACACCATATATTTT
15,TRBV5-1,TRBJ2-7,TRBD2,CASSLVGSGAYEQYF,TGCGCCAGCAGCTTGGTCGGTAGCGGGGCATACGAGCAGTACTTC
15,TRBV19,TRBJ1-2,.,CASSIDRSSLNGYTF,TGTGCCAGTAGTATAGATCGGAGTTCCCTAAACGGCTACACCTTC
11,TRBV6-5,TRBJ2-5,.,CASSYSGGPNF,TGTGCCAGCAGTTACTCCGGGGGGCCCAACTTC
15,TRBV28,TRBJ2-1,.,CASISPGVDYNEQFF,TGTGCCAGCATATCCCCAGGGGTGGACTACAATGAGCAGTTCTTC
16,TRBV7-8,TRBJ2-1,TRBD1,CASSQNPGQGYNEQFF,TGTGCCAGCAGCCAGAACCCGGGACAGGGCTACAATGAGCAGTTCTTC
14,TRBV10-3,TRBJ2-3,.,CAISEGGSTDTQYF,TGTGCCATCAGCGAAGGAGGGTCCACAGATACGCAGTATTTT
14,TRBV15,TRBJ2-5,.,CATSRDRQQETQYF,TGTGCCACCAGCAGAGACCGACAGCAAGAGACCCAGTACTTC
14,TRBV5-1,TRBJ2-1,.,CASSSTVGPNEQFF,TGCGCCAGCAGCTCTACGGTGGGGCCTAATGAGCAGTTCTTC
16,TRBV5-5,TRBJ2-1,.,CASSFPGTGTYNEQFF,TGTGCCAGCAGCTTCCCCGGGACTGGTACCTACAATGAGCAGTTCTTC
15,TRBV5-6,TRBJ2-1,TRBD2,CASSLSGRYYNEQFF,TGTGCCAGCAGCTTGAGCGGGAGGTACTACAATGAGCAGTTCTTC
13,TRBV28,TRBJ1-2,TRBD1,CASSFATGEGYTF,TGTGCCAGCAGTTTCGCCACAGGGGAGGGCTACACCTTC
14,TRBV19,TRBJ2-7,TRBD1,CASSSTQGAKEQYF,TGTGCCAGTAGTTCTACTCAGGGGGCGAAGGAGCAGTACTTC
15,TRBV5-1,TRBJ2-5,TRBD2,CASSVTSGGQETQYF,TGCGCCAGCAGCGTGACTAGCGGGGGCCAAGAGACCCAGTACTTC
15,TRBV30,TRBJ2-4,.,CAWSGDSLAKNIQYF,TGTGCCTGGAGTGGAGACAGCTTAGCCAAAAACATTCAGTACTTC
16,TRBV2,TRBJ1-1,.,CASSSKTAGVGTEAFF,TGTGCCAGCAGCTCTAAGACAGCAGGAGTGGGAACTGAAGCTTTCTTT
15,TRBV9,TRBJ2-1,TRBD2,CASSTTSGSHNEQFF,TGTGCCAGCAGCACAACTAGCGGGAGTCACAATGAGCAGTTCTTC
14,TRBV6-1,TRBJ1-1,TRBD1,CASSEQRQGVEAFF,TGTGCCAGCAGTGAACAGCGACAGGGGGTTGAAGCTTTCTTT
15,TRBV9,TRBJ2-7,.,CASSVAGANSYEQYF,TGTGCCAGCAGCGTAGCGGGAGCGAACTCCTACGAGCAGTACTTC
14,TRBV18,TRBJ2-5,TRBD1,CASSPPGTGATQYF,TGTGCCAGCTCACCACCCGGGACAGGGGCGACCCAGTACTTC
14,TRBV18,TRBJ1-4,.,CASSLGTANEKLFF,TGTGCCAGCTCCCTCGGGACTGCTAATGAAAAACTGTTTTTT
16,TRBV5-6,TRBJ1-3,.,CASSPPTRSRGNTIYF,TGTGCCAGCAGCCCGCCAACTCGGTCGAGAGGAAACACCATATATTTT
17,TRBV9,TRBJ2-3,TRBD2,CASSVAAAGTSGRAQYF,TGTGCCAGCAGCGTAGCAGCCGCCGGGACTAGCGGGAGAGCGCAGTATTTT
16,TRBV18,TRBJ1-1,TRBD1,CASSPPRAGGRTEAFF,TGTGCCAGCTCACCACCGCGGGCAGGGGGGAGGACTGAAGCTTTCTTT
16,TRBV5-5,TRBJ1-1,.,CASSSGHTQRNTEAFF,TGTGCCAGCAGCTCGGGACACACCCAACGTAACACTGAAGCTTTCTTT
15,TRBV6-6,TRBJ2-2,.,CASKFSLVDTGELFF,TGTGCCAGCAAGTTCTCTCTAGTGGACACCGGGGAGCTGTTTTTT
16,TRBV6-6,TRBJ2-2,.,CASRLYSRANTGELFF,TGTGCCAGCAGACTATATAGCAGGGCGAACACCGGGGAGCTGTTTTTT
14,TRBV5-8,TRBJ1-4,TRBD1,CASRRDRANEKLFF,TGTGCCAGCAGACGGGACAGGGCTAATGAAAAACTGTTTTTT
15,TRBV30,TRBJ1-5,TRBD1,CAWSLPDRTNQPQHF,TGTGCCTGGAGTCTTCCGGACAGGACCAATCAGCCCCAGCATTTT
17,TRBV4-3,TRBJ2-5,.,CASSQDGGGGLVETQYF,TGCGCCAGCAGCCAAGATGGCGGCGGGGGCCTTGTAGAGACCCAGTACTTC
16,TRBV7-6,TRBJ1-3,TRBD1,CASSLTGQGGRNTIYF,TGTGCCAGCAGCTTAACGGGACAGGGGGGTAGAAACACCATATATTTT
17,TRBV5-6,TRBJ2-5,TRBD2,CASSPGLALLYQETQYF,TGTGCCAGCAGCCCCGGACTAGCCCTGTTATATCAAGAGACCCAGTACTTC
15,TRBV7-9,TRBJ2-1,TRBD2,CASSYLAGGGNEQFF,TGTGCCAGCAGCTACCTAGCGGGGGGGGGAAATGAGCAGTTCTTC
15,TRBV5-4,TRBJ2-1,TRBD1,CASSLQGRSYNEQFF,TGTGCCAGCAGCTTACAGGGGCGCTCCTACAATGAGCAGTTCTTC
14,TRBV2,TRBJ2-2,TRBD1,CASRRDRGTGELFF,TGTGCCAGCAGACGGGACAGGGGCACCGGGGAGCTGTTTTTT
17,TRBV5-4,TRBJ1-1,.,CASSGGAVGSMNTEAFF,TGTGCCAGCAGCGGAGGGGCCGTGGGGAGTATGAACACTGAAGCTTTCTTT
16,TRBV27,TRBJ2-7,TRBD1,CASSSLGTGYSYEQYF,TGTGCCAGCAGCTCCCTCGGGACAGGCTATTCCTACGAGCAGTACTTC
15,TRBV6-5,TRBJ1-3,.,CASSRTGLSGNTIYF,TGTGCCAGCAGTCGCACAGGGCTTTCTGGAAACACCATATATTTT
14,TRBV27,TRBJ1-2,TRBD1,CASRRQGALYGYTF,TGTGCCAGCAGAAGACAGGGGGCTCTTTATGGCTACACCTTC
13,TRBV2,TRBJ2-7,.,CASSEITAYEQYF,TGTGCCAGCAGTGAAATTACAGCCTACGAGCAGTACTTC
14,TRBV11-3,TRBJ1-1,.,CASSPSSSSTEAFF,TGTGCCAGCAGCCCCTCTAGCAGCTCCACTGAAGCTTTCTTT
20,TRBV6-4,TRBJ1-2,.,CASSPSPGSPAQETFYGYTF,TGTGCCAGCAGTCCCTCCCCCGGGTCGCCGGCACAGGAGACATTCTATGGCTACACCTTC